These T cell receptor beta chains were read from a single sample in a study of blood T cell repertoires in COVID-19. The table came from immunoSEQ multiplex PCR; TCRdb's copy has only in-frame clones and leaves some out. The sample gives some 240,000 clones, almost 90% of which show up once; roughly 2.2% is in the top ten. Sequencing used peripheral blood. The receptors here all came from an older woman with COVID-19, enrolled during active disease. Both conserved end residues are part of each CDR3. D genes are given only for firm matches. Clone size, where shown, is once, few, many, or a class for clones that have expanded.

J: TRBJ1-2; D: TRBD1; V: TRBV7-9; size: NA; CDR3: CASSVWTGELYGYTF; DNA: TGTGCCAGCAGCGTGTGGACAGGGGAGCTCTATGGCTACACCTTC
J: TRBJ1-2; D: TRBD1; V: TRBV6-5; size: once; CDR3: CASSYGTPGTGYGYTF; DNA: TGTGCCAGCAGTTACGGAACCCCGGGGACAGGCTATGGCTACACCTTC
J: TRBJ1-4; D: TRBD1; V: TRBV4-1; size: NA; CDR3: CASSDTGAINEKLFF; DNA: TGCGCCAGCAGCGACACAGGGGCGATAAATGAAAAACTGTTTTTT
J: TRBJ2-7; D: NA; V: TRBV3-1/TRBV3-2; size: NA; CDR3: CASSQVRRLAVNEQYF; DNA: TGTGCCAGCAGCCAAGTTCGGAGGCTAGCAGTAAACGAGCAGTACTTC
J: TRBJ1-5; D: NA; V: TRBV6-2/TRBV6-3; size: NA; CDR3: CASSYEGYLQPQHF; DNA: TGTGCCAGCAGTTATGAGGGTTACTTACAGCCCCAGCATTTT
J: TRBJ1-6; D: NA; V: TRBV27; size: NA; CDR3: CASSSSSGSPLHF; DNA: TGTGCCAGCAGTTCGAGTTCAGGTTCACCCCTCCACTTT
J: TRBJ1-2; D: TRBD1; V: TRBV6-2/TRBV6-3; size: NA; CDR3: CASSNSRDRADGYTF; DNA: TGTGCCAGCAGCAACTCCCGGGACAGGGCTGATGGCTACACCTTC
J: TRBJ1-1; D: NA; V: TRBV10-3; size: NA; CDR3: CAISRQSPMNTEAFF; DNA: TGTGCCATCAGTCGACAGAGCCCCATGAACACTGAAGCTTTCTTT
J: TRBJ1-6; D: NA; V: TRBV19; size: NA; CDR3: CASSLTAMINSPLHF; DNA: TGTGCCAGTAGTTTGACTGCAATGATTAATTCACCCCTCCACTTT
J: TRBJ1-2; D: NA; V: TRBV12-3/TRBV12-4; size: NA; CDR3: CASSLPGPTYTF; DNA: TGTGCCAGCAGTTTACCAGGGCCCACCTACACCTTC
J: TRBJ1-1; D: TRBD1; V: TRBV7-2; size: NA; CDR3: CASSPDRGRTEAFF; DNA: TGTGCCAGCAGCCCGGACAGGGGGCGTACTGAAGCTTTCTTT
J: TRBJ2-7; D: TRBD2; V: TRBV7-9; size: once; CDR3: CASFSHGGAGSEQYF; DNA: TGTGCCAGCTTTAGCCACGGGGGGGCAGGGAGCGAGCAGTACTTC
J: TRBJ1-2; D: NA; V: TRBV2; size: NA; CDR3: CASRGGAAKHYGYTF; DNA: TGTGCCAGCAGGGGGGGGGCAGCCAAGCACTATGGCTACACCTTC
J: TRBJ1-1; D: NA; V: TRBV5-4; size: NA; CDR3: CASSPRGVGNTEAFF; DNA: TGTGCCAGCAGCCCCCGGGGGGTTGGGAACACTGAAGCTTTCTTT
J: TRBJ2-6; D: NA; V: TRBV7-9; size: NA; CDR3: CASSPEGSGANVLTF; DNA: TGTGCCAGCAGCCCGGAGGGCTCTGGGGCCAACGTCCTGACTTTC